One sample yielded the 30 T cell receptor beta chains listed below, sequenced in a study of blood T cell repertoires in COVID-19. The protocol was immunoSEQ multiplex PCR, while the TCRdb copy is restricted to in-frame clones and leaves out a portion. The repertoire has more than 200,000 clones, roughly three quarters of them found once; the top ten carry roughly 4%. Sequenced sample: peripheral blood. These receptors were obtained from a middle-aged woman with active or convalescent COVID-19.

This rearrangement joins TRBV19 to TRBJ1-5; a possible D gene is TRBD1 (5 bases). Trimming left V 5 bases short and J 3 bases short, with 14 bases between. Germline loops: CDR1 LNHDA, CDR2 SQIVND (reference sequence). The CDR3 extends over 15 amino acids. The CDR3 coding sequence is TGTGCCAGTAGTGGGGGGGTCGGGGACAATCAGCCCCAGCATTTT. As protein: CASSGGVGDNQPQHF.

This chain joins TRBV5-1 and TRBJ2-3; the D is unclear. The CDR3 sequence is 14 residues long. V lost 2 bases, J lost 1 base, and 8 bases lay in between. In germline, CDR1 is SGHRS, CDR2 YFSETQ. CDR3 sequence reads: CASSFLAGTDTQYF. DNA for the CDR3: TGCGCCAGCAGCTTTCTTGCGGGCACAGATACGCAGTATTTT.

The V gene is TRBV6-6, the J gene TRBJ1-6, with 7 bases matching TRBD1. With V trimmed by 7 bases and J by 7 bases, 4 bases remained unmatched. The germline CDR1 and CDR2 sequences are MNHNY and SVGAGI (reference sequence). This CDR3 is built from 13 residues. DNA for the CDR3: TGTGCCAGCACCATAGGGGGCAATTCACCCCTCCACTTT. Translating it yields CASTIGGNSPLHF.

In its sample, this clone was seen once. CDR3 sequence reads: CASLYGAGATYEQYF. As DNA, the CDR3 is TGTGCCAGCCTCTATGGGGCAGGGGCAACCTACGAGCAGTACTTC. The chain carries TRBV2 and TRBJ2-7; D possibly corresponds to TRBD1 (6 bases). This CDR3 contains 15 residues. Germline V gene lookup returns CDR1 SNHLY and CDR2 FYNNEI. Trimming removed 8 bases from V and 2 bases from J, with 19 bases in between.

CDR3 amino acids: CASRDTGSSYNEQFF. In DNA form, the CDR3 reads TGCGCCAGCAGGGATACAGGGAGCTCCTACAATGAGCAGTTCTTC. The chain has TRBV5-1 and TRBJ2-1; TRBD1 is a possible D gene (6 bases). Germline V lookup: CDR1 SGHRS, CDR2 YFSETQ. Between the trimmed V and J ends, which lost 5 bases and 0 bases, there was a span of 12 bases. CDR3 length: 15 amino acids.

The table lists this clone with a few counts. Here the CDR3 DNA reads TGTGCCAGTAACCCAGGGGGCAAGATAGAGACCCAGTACTTC. Protein: CASNPGGKIETQYF. The rearrangement links TRBV19 to TRBJ2-5; the match to TRBD1 covers 8 bases. The CDR3 is 14 amino acids. The ends lost 7 bases at V and 4 bases at J; junction bases unmatched: 8. Looked up from germline, CDR1 is LNHDA and CDR2 is SQIVND (reference sequence). Full variable domain (remainder filled in from reference TRBV19 and TRBJ2-5): DGGITQSPKYLFRKEGQNVTLSCEQNLNHDAMYWYRQDPGQGLRLIYYSQIVNDFQKGDIAEGYSVSREKKESFPLTVTSAQKNPTAFYLCASNPGGKIETQYFGPGTRLLVL.

This clone has a count of ten or more. The chain couples TRBV21-1 to TRBJ1-5; the table's D call TRBD1 went unverified against the DNA. TRBV21-1 is designated a pseudogene. The CDR3 has 15 amino acids. In nucleotides, the CDR3 is TGTGCCAGCAGCTACCGGGACACTAGCAATCAGCCCCAGCATTTT. Protein sequence: CASSYRDTSNQPQHF.

Regarding this clone: Other DNA sequences from this sample encode an identical CDR3 as well. V gene TRBV9 combines with J gene TRBJ1-2, with D possibly being TRBD1 (5 bases). The CDR3 has 12 amino acids. The V end was cut by 5 bases, the J end by 5 bases, with 10 bases between. Looked up from germline, CDR1 is SGDLS and CDR2 is YYNGEE. This CDR3 reads CASSAGFYGYTF. In nucleotides, the CDR3 is TGTGCCAGCAGTGCAGGGTTTTATGGCTACACCTTC.

The rearrangement joins TRBV25-1 to TRBJ2-3; TRBD1 matches at 8 bases. CDR3 length equals 12 residues. J lost 10 bases, V lost 4 bases, and 4 bases had no gene match. The germline CDR1 and CDR2 sequences are MGHDK and SYGVNS. The CDR3 is CASSATGVSQYF. For the CDR3, the DNA is TGTGCCAGCAGTGCGACAGGGGTTTCGCAGTATTTT.

CDR3 sequence: CASRKQGDEQYF. CDR3 DNA sequence: TGTGCCAGCAGGAAACAGGGTGACGAGCAGTACTTC. The rearrangement links TRBV11-1 to TRBJ2-7, with TRBD1 as a possible D gene (6 bases). The CDR3 spans 12 residues. Germline V gives CDR1 SGHAT, CDR2 FQDESV (reference sequence). V lost 6 bases and J lost 5, with 11 bases in between. Using reference TRBV11-1 and TRBJ2-7 for the parts outside the CDR3, the full variable domain is EAEVAQSPRYKITEKSQAVAFWCDPISGHATLYWYRQILGQGPELLVQFQDESVVDDSQLPKDRFSAERLKGVDSTLKIQPAELGDSAMYLCASRKQGDEQYFGPGTRLTVT.

V gene TRBV10-2 combines with J gene TRBJ2-3, with TRBD2 matching over 7 bases. The J segment lost 4 bases and the V segment lost 8 bases, leaving 21 bases of the junction unmatched. The germline V gene encodes CDR1 WSHSY and CDR2 SAAADI. The CDR3 has 18 amino acids. The CDR3 sequence is CASGRLIRLAPSSDTQYF. In DNA form, the CDR3 reads TGCGCCAGCGGACGACTAATTCGACTAGCCCCATCTTCAGATACGCAGTATTTT.

The rearrangement uses TRBV5-1 and TRBJ2-7; 9 nucleotides align to TRBD1. Germline CDR1 is SGHRS and CDR2 is YFSETQ. Germline trimming cut 4 bases from V and 6 bases from J; bases unmatched to any gene: 8. The CDR3 contains 14 residues. DNA of the CDR3: TGCGCCAGCAGCCCTAGACAGGGGGGAGGCGAGCAGTACGTC. As protein: CASSPRQGGGEQYV.

The sample holds a few counts of this clone. The chain uses TRBV5-1 and TRBJ1-3, with D perhaps matching TRBD1 (6 bases). Germline V gene sequence: CDR1 SGHRS, CDR2 YFSETQ. The CDR3 spans 14 residues. Trimming left V 4 bases short and J 4 bases short, with 12 bases between. The CDR3 DNA is TGCGCCAGCAGCCTACAGGGTTACGGAAACACCATATATTTT. It translates to CASSLQGYGNTIYF.

Only one count was recorded for this clone. Its ends do not fully match the called genes, so a read error is possible. The chain links TRBV2 to TRBJ2-4; D not resolved. The V gene's germline CDR1 is SNHLY and CDR2 FYNNEI. There are 16 residues in the CDR3. This CDR3 reads CASSEAFFRAKNIQYF. The CDR3 nucleotides are TGTGCCAGCAGCGAAGCCTTCTTTCGGGCCAAAAACATTCAGTACTTC.

V gene TRBV2 combines with J gene TRBJ1-5; the D is unclear. V lost 1 base to trimming and J lost 6 bases, with 4 bases between them. Germline V gives CDR1 SNHLY, CDR2 FYNNEI. This CDR3 contains 12 residues. CDR3 coding DNA: TGTGCCAGCAGTGAAGGCGGTCAGCCCCAGCATTTT. Encoded protein: CASSEGGQPQHF.

V is TRBV6-5 and J is TRBJ1-2; D possibly corresponds to TRBD1 (5 bases). V was cut by 8 bases and J by 6 bases, with 13 bases left in between. Germline assignment: CDR1 MNHEY and CDR2 SVGAGI. The CDR3 is 12 residues long. The CDR3 DNA follows: TGTGCCAGCCGGGGGGGGGTTCATGGCTACACCTTC. This encodes CASRGGVHGYTF.

V gene TRBV11-2 combines with J gene TRBJ1-3, with D uncertain. The V and J ends lost 2 bases and 0 bases respectively, with 8 bases between them. The CDR3 spans 15 residues. Germline V lookup: CDR1 SGHAT, CDR2 FQNNGV. CDR3 bases: TGTGCCAGCAGCTTAATACCGAGCTCTGGAAACACCATATATTTT. Its translation is CASSLIPSSGNTIYF.

Details on this clone: Other DNA sequences in the sample encode the same CDR3. The V and J genes are TRBV2 and TRBJ1-5, with 8 bases lining up with TRBD1. The V segment lost 2 bases and the J segment 6 bases; nucleotides outside the gene matches: 3. The germline V gene has CDR1 SNHLY and CDR2 FYNNEI. The CDR3 is 14 amino acids. The CDR3 reads CASSEQGAGQPQHF. The CDR3 DNA is TGTGCCAGCAGTGAACAGGGGGCGGGTCAGCCCCAGCATTTT.

The chain joins TRBV7-3 to TRBJ2-3; a weak D match, TRBD1 (5 bases). Germline CDR1 SGHTA, CDR2 FQGTGA. This CDR3 is 16 amino acids long. V lost 1 base, J lost 5 bases, and 16 bases lay in between. In DNA form, the CDR3 reads TGTGCCAGCAGCTTAAGGGGCTCCCTTTCTGTAGATACGCAGTATTTT. It is translated as CASSLRGSLSVDTQYF.

V usage is TRBV5-1 and J usage is TRBJ1-1, with 9 bases that match TRBD1. The CDR3 sequence is 15 residues long. Germline V lookup: CDR1 SGHRS, CDR2 YFSETQ. With V trimmed by 0 bases and J by 5 bases, 5 bases remained unmatched. The CDR3 coding sequence is TGCGCCAGCAGCTTGGTTGGACAGGGGTCGACTGAAGCTTTCTTT. Translation: CASSLVGQGSTEAFF.

J is TRBJ1-1 and V is TRBV4-2; no reliable D call. V lost 0 bases to trimming and J lost 6 bases, with 11 bases between them. The CDR3 consists of 14 residues. The germline gives CDR1 LGHNA, CDR2 YNFKEQ. In nucleotides, the CDR3 is TGTGCCAGCAGCCAAGATTCGAGGTATTCTGAAGCTTTCTTT. This sequence encodes CASSQDSRYSEAFF.

The chain combines TRBV5-4 with TRBJ1-6; D is possibly TRBD1 (6 bases). This CDR3 region has 14 residues. From germline, CDR1 is SGHNT and CDR2 YYREEE (reference sequence). The ends were cut back, 5 bases at V and 6 bases at J, with 12 bases in the middle. The chain's CDR3 is CASSPGQINSPLHF. CDR3 nucleotide sequence: TGTGCCAGCAGTCCTGGACAGATTAATTCACCCCTCCACTTT.

The V gene is TRBV19, the J gene TRBJ2-1, with 13 bases lining up with TRBD2. The CDR3 is 13 amino acids. The V segment lost 3 bases and the J segment 16 bases; nucleotides outside the gene matches: 6. Germline CDR1 LNHDA, CDR2 SQIVND (reference sequence). The CDR3 DNA reads as TGTGCCAGTAGTATCGGGACTAGCGGGGTGACTTTCTTC. Translating gives CASSIGTSGVTFF. The complete variable domain, with remaining parts taken from reference TRBV19 and TRBJ2-1, reads DGGITQSPKYLFRKEGQNVTLSCEQNLNHDAMYWYRQDPGQGLRLIYYSQIVNDFQKGDIAEGYSVSREKKESFPLTVTSAQKNPTAFYLCASSIGTSGVTFFGPGTRLTVL.

The V call is TRBV5-1, the J call TRBJ1-4; D remains unclear. Trimming left V 4 bases short and J 8 bases short, with 12 bases between. The CDR3 spans 13 residues. The V gene's germline CDR1 is SGHRS and CDR2 YFSETQ. CDR3 in DNA: TGCGCCAGCAGCAGAGGAGGGCCGGAAAAACTGTTTTTT. Residues: CASSRGGPEKLFF.

This chain uses TRBV12-5 with TRBJ2-1, with TRBD1 identical over 7 bases. V lost 6 bases and J lost 5; bases outside the gene matches: 4. CDR1 is LGHNT, CDR2 FRNRAP, per germline. The CDR3 is 13 amino acids. CDR3 protein: CASGGDRDNEQFF. The DNA of the CDR3 is TGTGCTAGTGGAGGAGACAGGGACAATGAGCAGTTCTTC.

This clone has only one observation. The V and J genes are TRBV15 and TRBJ1-3, with TRBD1 matching 7 bases. This CDR3 spans 16 amino acids. Germline-derived CDR1 and CDR2 are LNHNV and YYDKDF (reference sequence). V dropped 2 bases and J dropped 0; count of bases not matched to a gene: 4. The CDR3 region has the DNA TGTGCCACCAGCAGACGACAGGGTCCCTCTGGAAACACCATATATTTT. This gives the protein CATSRRQGPSGNTIYF.

This clone turned up a few times. Different DNA sequences within this sample yield the same CDR3. The chain employs TRBV5-1 and TRBJ2-1, with D perhaps matching TRBD1 (5 bases). The CDR3 loop spans 12 amino acids. Trimming took 0 bases from V and 8 from J, leaving 6 bases between them. Germline-derived CDR1 and CDR2 are SGHRS and YFSETQ. The CDR3 DNA sequence: TGCGCCAGCAGCTTGGTAGGGGATGAGCAGTTCTTC. Its translation is CASSLVGDEQFF.

The rearrangement links TRBV29-1 to TRBJ1-1, with TRBD1 identical over 8 bases. The CDR3 has 14 amino acids. Germline loops: CDR1 SQVTM, CDR2 ANQGSEA. The trim removed 6 bases at V and 0 bases at J, leaving 6 bases unmatched. DNA for the CDR3: TGCAGCGTCCACCGGACAGGGTTGAACACTGAAGCTTTCTTT. It yields the protein CSVHRTGLNTEAFF.

The rearrangement uses TRBV28 and TRBJ1-2, with 7 nucleotides matching TRBD1. Germline V gene sequence: CDR1 MDHEN, CDR2 SYDVKM. This CDR3 is 13 amino acids long. V was clipped by 4 bases and J by 5 bases; unmatched bases: 4. Here the CDR3 reads CASSSWTGYGYTF. CDR3 DNA: TGTGCCAGCAGTTCCTGGACAGGATATGGCTACACCTTC.

The rearrangement uses TRBV2 and TRBJ2-2; 8 bases line up with TRBD2. The germline gives CDR1 SNHLY, CDR2 FYNNEI. V lost 3 bases and J lost 3; bases outside the gene matches: 3. CDR3 size: 15 residues. CDR3 sequence: CASSERGADTGELFF. CDR3 DNA sequence: TGTGCCAGCAGTGAGCGGGGGGCCGACACCGGGGAGCTGTTTTTT.